What follows is one TCR beta chain and its context. What it recognizes is unknown. Germline-derived CDR1 and CDR2 are SGHTS and YDEGEE. V lost 4 bases and J lost 0; bases outside the gene matches: 3. The CDR3 has 15 amino acids. Genomic DNA of each subset was evenly split across several immunoSEQ plates. Produced via immunoSEQ multiplex PCR; TCRdb's table is partial and in-frame only. The data hold roughly 1.4 million clones, with about 98.5% observed a single time. The data were taken from a study of shared clonotypes between healthy human individuals. Overall study: In total, the donors were two women and three men aged 18 to 49. Three plates were used per donor for CD4 naive, three for CD4 memory, two for CD8 naive and one for CD8 memory. Study-wide findings and caveats: Only blood underwent sampling, and tissue repertoires likely differ.

The sequenced material came from naive CD4+ T cells sorted from blood. Subset noted: CD45RA+ positively selected. The sequence was obtained from a man in his thirties or forties in good health. The chain joins TRBV5-8 to TRBJ2-1; 8 positions match TRBD1. CDR3 loop: CASSATGGSYNEQFF. In nucleotides, the CDR3 is TGTGCCAGCAGCGCAACAGGGGGCTCCTACAATGAGCAGTTCTTC.